The 10 T cell receptor beta chains in this list originate from one sample, sequenced in a study of shared clonotypes between healthy human individuals. Profiled with immunoSEQ multiplex PCR; TCRdb holds only in-frame clones, not every one. The sample has about half a million clones, around 79% seen once. The sequenced sample was PBMCs. The origin of the receptors is a woman aged 40 to 55 in good health. Some clones in this sample may be carry-over from other donors' samples.

The chain couples TRBV6-1 to TRBJ2-7, with TRBD1 matching 8 bases. Germline V CDR1 and CDR2: MNHNS, SASEGT. V dropped 6 bases and J dropped 2; count of bases not matched to a gene: 3. This CDR3 has 13 residues. CDR3 DNA sequence: TGTGCCAGCAGGCTACAGGGGGCCTACGAGCAGTACTTC. It translates to CASRLQGAYEQYF.

In regard to this clone: This same CDR3 is encoded by further DNA sequences in the sample. The V call is TRBV9, the J call TRBJ2-1; D unclear. Germline V gives CDR1 SGDLS, CDR2 YYNGEE. The CDR3 covers 15 residues. V was clipped by 0 bases and J by 0 bases, with 7 bases between them. The CDR3, as DNA: TGTGCCAGCAGCGTAGGTCTAGACTCCTACAATGAGCAGTTCTTC. It specifies CASSVGLDSYNEQFF.

The table lists this clone with many counts. The genes are TRBV14 and TRBJ2-7, with TRBD2 matching over 12 bases. The CDR3 is 18 amino acids. The germline CDR1 and CDR2 sequences are SGHDN and FVKESK. V was pared by 0 bases and J by 1 base, with 7 bases of the junction left unmatched. The CDR3: CASSQDLTSGRPSYEQYF. The CDR3 coding sequence is TGTGCCAGCAGCCAAGATTTAACTAGCGGGAGGCCATCCTACGAGCAGTACTTC.

V is TRBV7-2 and J is TRBJ2-1; TRBD2 aligns across 7 bases. The CDR3 consists of 15 residues. The V gene's germline CDR1 is SGHTA and CDR2 FQGNSA. Losses at the gene ends were 1 base for V and 8 bases for J; bases not matched to a gene: 8. CDR3 nucleotide sequence: TGTGCCAGCAGCTTAGGCGGCGGGAGACTCGATGAGCAGTTCTTC. It encodes CASSLGGGRLDEQFF.

This clone was seen only once. At one of its ends the junction is not consistent with the germline gene, which may arise from a read error. This chain connects TRBV4-1 to TRBJ2-7; 7 bases map to TRBD2. The germline gives CDR1 MGHRA, CDR2 YSYEKL. The CDR3 has 15 residues. For the CDR3, the DNA is TGCGCCAGCAGTCAAGTCGGGGGGACCACCTACGAGCAGTACTTC. Its protein is CASSQVGGTTYEQYF.

This rearrangement joins TRBV30 to TRBJ2-2; weak D call: TRBD2 (6 bases). The CDR3 spans 16 residues. CDR1 is GTSNPN and CDR2 is SVGIG in the germline V gene (reference sequence). The V end lost 2 bases, the J end lost 8 bases, and 21 bases lay between the germline ends. CDR3 nucleotide sequence: TGTGCCTGGAGTCGATTTGCGACTAGTATCATTGGGGAGCTGTTTTTT. Its translation: CAWSRFATSIIGELFF.

The gene calls are TRBV19 and TRBJ2-2; 10 positions agree with TRBD2. Germline V gives CDR1 LNHDA, CDR2 SQIVND (reference sequence). The CDR3 has 16 residues. With 3 bases clipped from V and 7 bases from J, the junction kept 8 bases outside the gene matches. The CDR3 DNA follows: TGTGCCAGTAGTATCCCACTAGCGGGATTAAACGGGGAGCTGTTTTTT. This codes for CASSIPLAGLNGELFF.

The chain combines TRBV5-1 with TRBJ2-1; the match to TRBD2 covers 7 bases. Germline V lookup: CDR1 SGHRS, CDR2 YFSETQ. V was clipped by 0 bases and J by 8 bases; unmatched bases: 8. CDR3 size: 15 residues. Here the CDR3 DNA reads TGCGCCAGCAGCTTGGCGAGACTAGCTTCCGATGAGCAGTTCTTC. Protein: CASSLARLASDEQFF.

This clone appeared a single time. The chain carries TRBV19 and TRBJ1-4, with TRBD1 as a possible D gene (6 bases). V was trimmed by 11 bases and J by 6 bases, leaving 19 bases between them. The CDR3 is made up of 14 amino acids. The germline V gene encodes CDR1 LNHDA and CDR2 SQIVND (reference sequence). The CDR3 DNA sequence: TGTGCCTCCCAACCCGCAGGGGAGGATGAAAAACTGTTTTTT. The encoded protein is CASQPAGEDEKLFF.

This clone has just one count. This chain uses TRBV7-9 with TRBJ1-3, with D unclear. The germline V gene has CDR1 SEHNR and CDR2 FQNEAQ (reference sequence). V was shortened by 2 bases and J by 4 bases, with 12 bases between the two germline ends. This CDR3 contains 15 residues. CDR3 residues: CASSLFFAPGNTIYF. Here the CDR3 DNA reads TGTGCCAGCAGCTTATTCTTTGCCCCCGGAAACACCATATATTTT.